This T cell receptor beta chain came from a study of cytomegalovirus exposure and HLA in healthy donors. Study details: For the approximately 400 genotyped donors, 75% to 90% fell within the Caucasian-associated ancestry cluster. Study results and limitations: The listing of roughly 160 TCR beta chains classed them as cytomegalovirus-associated. As was reported, the HLA-A and HLA-B alleles of most subjects were accurately predicted from TCR beta sequences. The number of N-insertions in an Asian-associated ancestry cluster was reportedly below the roughly 670-donor mean in a later analysis.

In regard to this clone: The target antigen is unknown.

In the PCR, 60 Vbeta and 13 Jbeta primers were used. Sequenced by immunoSEQ multiplex PCR; TCRdb stores in-frame clones only, minus some. The sample shows 150,000 to 200,000 clones, 65% to 70% of them seen only once. Germline V gene data show CDR1 as LNHDA and CDR2 as SQIVND (reference sequence). The length of the CDR3 is 15 residues. Losses at the gene ends were 5 bases for V and 5 bases for J; bases not matched to a gene: 8. Source material: PBMCs. The source of this sequence is a woman between 18 and 30 years old in good health and CMV-seropositive. The chain has TRBV19 and TRBJ2-3; 9 nucleotides align to TRBD2. Here the CDR3 reads CASSLGGRAKDTQYF. DNA for the CDR3: TGTGCCAGTAGTCTGGGCGGGAGGGCCAAAGATACGCAGTATTTT.